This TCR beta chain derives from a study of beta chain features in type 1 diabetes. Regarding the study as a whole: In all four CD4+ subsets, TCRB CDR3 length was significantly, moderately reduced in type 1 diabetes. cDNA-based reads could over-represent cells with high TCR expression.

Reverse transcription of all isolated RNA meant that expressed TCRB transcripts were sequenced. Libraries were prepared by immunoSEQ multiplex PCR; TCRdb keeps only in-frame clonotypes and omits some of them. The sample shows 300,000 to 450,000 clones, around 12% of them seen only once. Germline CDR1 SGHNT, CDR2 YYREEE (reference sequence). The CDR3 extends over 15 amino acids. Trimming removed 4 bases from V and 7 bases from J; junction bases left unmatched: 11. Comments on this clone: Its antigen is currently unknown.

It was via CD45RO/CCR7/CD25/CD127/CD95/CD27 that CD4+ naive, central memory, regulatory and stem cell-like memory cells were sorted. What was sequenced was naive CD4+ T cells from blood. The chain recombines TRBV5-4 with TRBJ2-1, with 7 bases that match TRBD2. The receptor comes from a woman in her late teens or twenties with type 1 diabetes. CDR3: CASSETSTPGNEQFF. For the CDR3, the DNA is TGTGCCAGCAGCGAGACTAGCACACCGGGGAATGAGCAGTTCTTC.